This T cell receptor beta chain was documented in a study of shared clonotypes between healthy human individuals. Across the whole study: The cohort had a couple of women and three men, ages 18 to 49.

V was pared by 4 bases and J by 0 bases, with 18 bases between. This CDR3 contains 17 residues. CDR1 and CDR2 (germline): MNHEY, SMNVEV (reference sequence). Ten immunoSEQ deep assay plates were used by the authors to sequence unsorted PBMC DNA. In the source study's methods: ImmunoSEQ sequences covered only the junction and lacked quality scores; filtering therefore differed. Sequencing was performed with immunoSEQ multiplex PCR; in TCRdb, only in-frame clones are kept and a portion is missing. D and trimming come from the DNA, and the V and J calls and clone size come from that table. The data contain around 500,000 clones, about 72% of them singletons. Donors were healthy HIV-negative adults without recently reported acute infections or vaccinations. The count of this clone is one.

Sequenced input: PBMCs. The rearrangement joins TRBV27 to TRBJ1-1; possible D gene TRBD1, 6 bases. The TCR comes from a woman aged 40 to 50 in good health. Some clones in this sample may be carry-over from other donors' samples. Here the CDR3 DNA reads TGTGCCAGCAGTTCCGGACAGTCCATGGGGATGAACACTGAAGCTTTCTTT. The encoded protein is CASSSGQSMGMNTEAFF.